Described below is a single TCR beta chain sequence and its context. What it recognizes is unknown. Both TCR beta VDJ combination and CDR3 sequence profiling were carried out. Genomic DNA was the template for this profiling. TCRdb ran MiXCR on the reads and lists one entry per CDR3 protein. The sample shows around 120,000 distinct CDR3 sequences, less than 50% of them seen only once. The data were taken from a study of CD8+CD57+ T cells in acquired aplastic anemia. Study information: DNA per sorted CD4+ or CD8+ sample ranged roughly 0.19 to 30 ug, averaging roughly 3.2 ug. Study-level results: No significant patient-versus-control difference appeared in CD8+ Simpson's diversity. Overlapping CD8+ CDR3 repertoires of patients and controls contained roughly 29 shared sequences.

The CDR3 length is 14 residues. Germline-derived CDR1 and CDR2 are SGDLS and YYNGEE. The authors sequenced patients whose flow cytometry had shown CD8+CD57+ cell expansion. The chain recombines TRBV9 with TRBJ2-5, with D tentatively TRBD1 (5 bases). Sequencing input: sorted CD4+, CD8+, or CD8+CD57+ T cells (not recorded which) from PBMCs. The TCR was taken from a human donor with aplastic anemia. Written as DNA, the CDR3 is TGTGCTAGGATCGTGGGCAGGGCTGGAGAGACCCAGTACTTC. Its protein is CARIVGRAGETQYF.